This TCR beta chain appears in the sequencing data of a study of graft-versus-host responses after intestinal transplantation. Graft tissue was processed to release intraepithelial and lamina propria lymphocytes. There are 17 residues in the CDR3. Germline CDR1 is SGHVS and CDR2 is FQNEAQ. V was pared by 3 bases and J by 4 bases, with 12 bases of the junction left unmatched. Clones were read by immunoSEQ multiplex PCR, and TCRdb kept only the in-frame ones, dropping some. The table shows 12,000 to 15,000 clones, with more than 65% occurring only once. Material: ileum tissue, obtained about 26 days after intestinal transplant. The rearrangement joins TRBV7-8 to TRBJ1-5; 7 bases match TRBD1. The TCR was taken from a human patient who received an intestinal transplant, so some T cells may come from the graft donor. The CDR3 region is CASSFSVSQGGNQPQHF. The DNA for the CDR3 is TGTGCCAGCAGCTTTTCGGTTTCGCAGGGGGGAAATCAGCCCCAGCATTTT.